The 10 T cell receptor beta chains below were found in one sample sequenced in a study of blood T cell repertoires in COVID-19. Clones were sequenced by immunoSEQ multiplex PCR, and TCRdb holds only the in-frame ones, with some missing. The sample carries approximately 150,000 clones, roughly nine tenths recorded once. The sequenced sample consisted of peripheral blood. All receptors come from a woman in her sixties or seventies with active or convalescent COVID-19.

This clone has a single count. The CDR3 nucleotides read TGTGCCAGCAGCTTGGCGGGCGGGAGCACTGAAGCTTTCTTT. It specifies CASSLAGGSTEAFF. The chain employs TRBV5-6 and TRBJ1-1; D gene unclear. Germline CDR1 reads SGHDT; CDR2 reads YYEEEE. V was pared by 0 bases and J by 4 bases, with 10 bases between. The CDR3 sequence is 14 residues long.

The chain combines TRBV6-5 with TRBJ1-2, with 7 bases fitting TRBD1. The CDR3 covers 14 residues. After removal of 0 bases from V and 6 bases from J, the junction contained 4 bases not matched to a gene. From germline, CDR1 is MNHEY and CDR2 SVGAGI. CDR3 in amino acids: CASSYSTGENGYTF. The CDR3 nucleotides are TGTGCCAGCAGTTACTCCACAGGGGAGAATGGCTACACCTTC.

A few counts support this clone. The chain has TRBV5-8 and TRBJ1-4; D unclear. The CDR3 is made up of 14 amino acids. V lost 1 base and J lost 8, with 12 bases in between. Germline CDR1 is SGHTS and CDR2 is YDEGEE. DNA of the CDR3: TGTGCCAGCAGCTTGAGGATAGGAGAGGAAAAACTGTTTTTT. Translating gives CASSLRIGEEKLFF.

This clone was recorded a few times. V gene TRBV20-1 combines with J gene TRBJ1-1; possibly TRBD1 for D (5 bases). CDR3 length: 11 residues. Trimming left V 6 bases short and J 6 bases short, with 11 bases between. CDR1 and CDR2 from the germline V gene are DFQATT and SNEGSKA (reference sequence). CDR3 amino acids: CSAGGSSEAFF. The CDR3, as DNA: TGCAGTGCCGGGGGGAGCTCTGAAGCTTTCTTT.

The rearrangement uses TRBV12-5 and TRBJ1-1; 7 bases map to TRBD1. Germline assignment: CDR1 LGHNT and CDR2 FRNRAP. This CDR3 has 14 residues. J gave up 1 base and V 6 bases, and 5 bases lay outside the gene matches. The CDR3 bases are TGTGCTAGTGGCCCAGGGACAGAGAACACTGAAGCTTTCTTT. Encoded protein: CASGPGTENTEAFF.

V usage is TRBV12-3 or TRBV12-4 and J usage is TRBJ2-7; D might be TRBD1 (5 bases). The CDR3 has 13 amino acids. The V end was cut by 7 bases, the J end by 3 bases, with 13 bases between. In nucleotides, the CDR3 is TGTGCCAGCACCCGTCGACAGAACTACGAGCAGTACTTC. Its protein product is CASTRRQNYEQYF.

The chain carries TRBV9 and TRBJ1-1; 8 nucleotides match TRBD1. After removal of 3 bases from V and 4 bases from J, the junction contained 5 bases not matched to a gene. In germline, CDR1 is SGDLS, CDR2 YYNGEE. The CDR3 has 14 residues. The CDR3 here is CASSETTGGTEAFF. The DNA for the CDR3 is TGTGCCAGCAGCGAGACAACAGGGGGCACTGAAGCTTTCTTT.

The V call is TRBV5-6, the J call TRBJ1-4, with 8 bases matching TRBD1. This CDR3 is built from 14 residues. Looked up from germline, CDR1 is SGHDT and CDR2 is YYEEEE. The V and J ends lost 5 bases and 6 bases, in that order; junction bases with no gene match: 6. The CDR3 protein is CASSYGQGDEKLFF. The CDR3, as DNA: TGTGCCAGCAGTTATGGACAGGGCGATGAAAAACTGTTTTTT.

The rearrangement uses TRBV6-5 and TRBJ1-4; 7 bases fit TRBD1. The CDR3 has 12 amino acids. Germline CDR1 MNHEY, CDR2 SVGAGI. V trimming: 2 bases; J trimming: 13 bases; junction bases outside the gene matches: 4. For the CDR3, the DNA is TGTGCCAGCAGTTACCGACAGGGTTTACTGTTTTTT. Translated, it gives CASSYRQGLLFF.

This clone showed up just once. The rearrangement links TRBV15 to TRBJ2-1; TRBD1 aligns across 11 bases. CDR1 is LNHNV and CDR2 is YYDKDF in the germline V gene (reference sequence). This CDR3 has 15 residues. With 3 bases clipped from V and 6 bases from J, the junction kept 4 bases outside the gene matches. The CDR3 nucleotides are TGTGCCACCAGCAGGGGGACAGGGGGTAGCAATGAGCAGTTCTTC. Translation gives CATSRGTGGSNEQFF.